Following are 29 T cell receptor beta chains from one sample sequenced in a study of CD8 T cells in ankylosing spondylitis. No antigen has been assigned to these receptors. Study findings and constraints: A motif in TCR beta, a set of roughly eight highly homologous variants, appeared characteristic of ankylosing spondylitis blood.

One entry per CDR3 protein results from TCRdb running MiXCR on the 5' RACE reads. The sample holds over 200,000 distinct CDR3 sequences; around 16% are singletons and the top ten take approximately 46%. The specimen was blood, either unsorted or a sorted T cell fraction (not recorded which). The receptors derive from a male donor with ankylosing spondylitis.

The chain carries TRBV4-1 and TRBJ2-3; tentatively, D is TRBD2 (6 bases). This CDR3 contains 16 residues. The germline gives CDR1 MGHRA, CDR2 YSYEKL. V dropped 4 bases and J dropped 0 bases, with 14 bases sitting between them. CDR3 amino acids: CASSPSPGLSTDTQYF. The CDR3 region has the DNA TGCGCCAGCAGCCCATCTCCCGGACTAAGCACAGATACGCAGTATTTT.

The chain joins TRBV24-1 to TRBJ2-1; D uncertain. The CDR3 is 12 residues long. Germline assignment: CDR1 KGHDR and CDR2 SFDVKD. Trimming cost V 4 bases and J 5 bases, with 5 bases left between them. CDR3 residues: CATSELDNEQFF. Written as DNA, the CDR3 is TGTGCCACCAGTGAATTAGACAATGAGCAGTTCTTC.

This clonotype was detected ten times or more. In DNA, the CDR3 is TGTGCCAGCAGCTTATCCCAGGGGAAAGAGACCCAGTACTTC. Residues: CASSLSQGKETQYF. This chain links TRBV13 with TRBJ2-5, with a tentative D call TRBD1 (6 bases). Deletions cut 2 bases from V and 3 bases from J, with 10 bases between. The germline V gene has CDR1 PRHDT and CDR2 FYEKMQ (reference sequence). The CDR3 has 14 residues.

The chain carries TRBV6-1 and TRBJ1-5, with a tentative D call TRBD1 (6 bases). Between the trimmed V and J ends, which lost 3 bases and 2 bases, there was a span of 11 bases. This CDR3 contains 15 residues. The germline gives CDR1 MNHNS, CDR2 SASEGT. As DNA, the CDR3 is TGTGCCAGCAGTGAGCTTAACAGGGGCAATCAGCCCCAGCATTTT. It encodes CASSELNRGNQPQHF.

The V call is TRBV29-1, the J call TRBJ2-3; perhaps TRBD2 as D (6 bases). The CDR3 loop spans 14 amino acids. The germline CDR1 and CDR2 sequences are SQVTM and ANQGSEA. V was trimmed by 5 bases and J by 3 bases, leaving 15 bases between them. The chain's CDR3 is CSVRRALETDTQYF. The DNA of the CDR3 is TGCAGCGTTAGGAGGGCTTTAGAAACAGATACGCAGTATTTT.

This clonotype was detected only a few times. The V gene is TRBV4-1, the J gene TRBJ2-1; TRBD2 might be the D (7 bases). Per the germline V gene, CDR1 is MGHRA and CDR2 is YSYEKL. CDR3 size: 14 residues. The V end was cut by 5 bases, the J end by 6 bases, with 14 bases between. Here the CDR3 DNA reads TGCGCCAGCAGCGGGGGGGGGGCCTTCAATGAGCAGTTCTTC. Translation gives CASSGGGAFNEQFF.

The J gene is TRBJ2-5, the V gene TRBV12-3 or TRBV12-4, with 8 nucleotides matching TRBD1. J gave up 7 bases and V 6 bases, and 10 bases lay outside the gene matches. The length of the CDR3 is 14 residues. CDR3: CASRQGQDMGTQYF. CDR3 DNA: TGTGCCAGCAGACAGGGACAGGACATGGGGACCCAGTACTTC.

CDR3 region: CASSSETGTGTAYEQYF. CDR3 coding DNA: TGTGCCAGCAGTTCCGAAACCGGGACAGGGACTGCCTACGAGCAGTACTTC. The chain is built from TRBV6-2 or TRBV6-3 and TRBJ2-7; the match to TRBD1 covers 9 bases. This CDR3 spans 17 amino acids. Germline trimming cut 4 bases from V and 2 bases from J; bases unmatched to any gene: 12. Germline assignment: CDR1 MNHEY and CDR2 SVGEGT.

The chain is built from TRBV27 and TRBJ2-1, with 10 positions matching TRBD2. Per germline, CDR1 MNHEY and CDR2 SMNVEV (reference sequence). J lost 6 bases, V lost 5 bases, and 7 bases had no gene match. The CDR3 consists of 15 residues. The CDR3 nucleotides are TGTGCCAGCAGTGTACTAGCGGGGTTTCCCAATGAGCAGTTCTTC. The encoded protein is CASSVLAGFPNEQFF.

This clonotype appeared a few times. The chain links TRBV4-1 to TRBJ2-5; 9 bases agree with TRBD2. This CDR3 is built from 15 residues. Germline trimming cut 4 bases from V and 5 bases from J; bases unmatched to any gene: 8. Germline V gives CDR1 MGHRA, CDR2 YSYEKL. For the CDR3, the DNA is TGCGCCAGCAGCCCTAGCGGGGATAGCTATGAGACCCAGTACTTC. This translates into CASSPSGDSYETQYF.

This rearrangement joins TRBV20-1 to TRBJ2-3; D not resolved. The V and J ends lost 3 bases and 4 bases respectively, with 20 bases between them. Germline lookup yields CDR1 DFQATT and CDR2 SNEGSKA (reference sequence). This CDR3 is built from 16 residues. In nucleotides, the CDR3 is TGCAGTGCTAGTACTTTTAGACGCATAGGGCCAGATACGCAGTATTTT. It is translated as CSASTFRRIGPDTQYF.

The chain employs TRBV2 and TRBJ2-1; 8 bases align to TRBD2. V lost 6 bases to trimming and J lost 3 bases; unmatched junction nucleotides: 1. In germline, CDR1 is SNHLY, CDR2 FYNNEI. This CDR3 region has 13 residues. The CDR3 region has the DNA TGTGCCAGCAGGGCGGGGGGCTACAATGAGCAGTTCTTC. Protein sequence: CASRAGGYNEQFF.

This clonotype occurred a few times. J is TRBJ2-7 and V is TRBV20-1; unclear D gene. Per germline, CDR1 DFQATT and CDR2 SNEGSKA (reference sequence). CDR3 length equals 15 residues. Trimming took 3 bases from V and 3 from J, leaving 18 bases between them. The CDR3 is CSARTSERVIYEQYF. The CDR3 DNA reads as TGCAGTGCTAGGACGAGCGAACGAGTTATCTACGAGCAGTACTTC.

This clonotype has more than one count but fewer than ten. The chain joins TRBV6-2 or TRBV6-3 to TRBJ2-5, with a weak D call TRBD2 (5 bases). Deletions cut 3 bases from V and 5 bases from J, with 22 bases between. The V gene's germline CDR1 is MNHEY and CDR2 SVGEGT. This CDR3 comprises 17 residues. Written as DNA, the CDR3 is TGTGCCAGCAGTTATAGTAGCGAGGAACCCCAGGTGGAGACCCAGTACTTC. Translating it yields CASSYSSEEPQVETQYF.

The rearrangement uses TRBV4-1 and TRBJ2-5; 10 nucleotides match TRBD1. Germline V gene data show CDR1 as MGHRA and CDR2 as YSYEKL. The CDR3 extends over 15 amino acids. J lost 5 bases, V lost 4 bases, and 7 bases had no gene match. The CDR3 DNA sequence: TGCGCCAGCAGCCCCAGACAGGGGGCGTCGGAGACCCAGTACTTC. Translated, it gives CASSPRQGASETQYF.

The chain has TRBV5-5 and TRBJ2-1, with 8 bases that match TRBD2. With 4 bases clipped from V and 6 bases from J, the junction kept 9 bases outside the gene matches. The germline CDR1 and CDR2 sequences are SGHKS and YYEKEE (reference sequence). The CDR3 has 15 amino acids. DNA for the CDR3: TGTGCCAGCAGCCCTGGGACTAGTTTGGGCAATGAGCAGTTCTTC. The encoded protein is CASSPGTSLGNEQFF.

The V call is TRBV30, the J call TRBJ1-1; perhaps TRBD1 as D (6 bases). V lost 8 bases to trimming and J lost 1 base, with 8 bases between them. CDR1 is GTSNPN, CDR2 SVGIG, per germline (reference sequence). The CDR3 runs to 11 residues. Here the CDR3 reads CARGTNTEAFF. The CDR3 DNA is TGTGCCAGGGGGACGAACACTGAAGCTTTCTTT.

In its sample, this clonotype was seen many times. This chain joins TRBV20-1 and TRBJ2-7; 9 bases agree with TRBD1. The junction had 7 bases not matched to a gene; V was cut back by 1 base and J by 3 bases. Germline CDR1 reads DFQATT; CDR2 reads SNEGSKA (reference sequence). The CDR3 has 15 amino acids. The DNA for the CDR3 is TGCAGTGCTAGAGGGCCGGGACAGGGCGACTACGAGCAGTACTTC. Its protein product is CSARGPGQGDYEQYF.

This sequence joins TRBV27 and TRBJ2-7; no clear D. V lost 2 bases and J 3 bases, leaving 8 bases between the germline ends. The CDR3 consists of 13 residues. The germline V gene has CDR1 MNHEY and CDR2 SMNVEV (reference sequence). CDR3 loop: CASSLGENYEQYF. DNA for the CDR3: TGTGCCAGCAGTTTAGGGGAAAACTACGAGCAGTACTTC.

The rearrangement uses TRBV9 and TRBJ2-2; no reliable D call. There are 13 residues in the CDR3. The V end was cut by 3 bases, the J end by 5 bases, with 8 bases between. From germline, CDR1 is SGDLS and CDR2 YYNGEE. In nucleotides, the CDR3 is TGTGCCAGCAGCGCCCCCCGGACCGGGGAGCTGTTTTTT. Translated: CASSAPRTGELFF.

This clonotype showed up just a few times. This chain uses TRBV5-1 with TRBJ2-1; 11 bases agree with TRBD2. Germline V lookup: CDR1 SGHRS, CDR2 YFSETQ. Germline trimming cut 7 bases from V and 2 bases from J; bases unmatched to any gene: 11. The CDR3 extends over 17 amino acids. The CDR3 loop is CASSRGTSGQPYNEQFF. The CDR3 DNA follows: TGCGCCAGCTCCAGGGGGACTAGCGGACAACCCTACAATGAGCAGTTCTTC.

CDR3 region: CASSSGDRGTEAFF. In nucleotides, the CDR3 is TGTGCCAGCAGCTCCGGGGACAGGGGGACTGAAGCTTTCTTT. The J gene is TRBJ1-1, the V gene TRBV7-9, with TRBD1 matching 11 bases. Germline V lookup: CDR1 SEHNR, CDR2 FQNEAQ (reference sequence). The V and J ends lost 4 bases and 5 bases, in that order; junction bases with no gene match: 3. The CDR3 length is 14 residues.

The genes are TRBV9 and TRBJ1-1; D not resolved. The germline V and J ends were trimmed by 4 bases and 1 base, with 14 bases remaining between them. Germline V gives CDR1 SGDLS, CDR2 YYNGEE. This CDR3 spans 15 amino acids. CDR3 loop: CASSPFIQANTEAFF. CDR3 in DNA: TGTGCCAGCAGCCCCTTTATCCAGGCGAACACTGAAGCTTTCTTT.

This clonotype turned up a few times. This chain connects TRBV3-1 to TRBJ2-3; D may be TRBD2 (6 bases). This CDR3 is 15 amino acids long. From germline, CDR1 is LGHDT and CDR2 YNNKEL (reference sequence). The V end was cut by 5 bases, the J end by 2 bases, with 14 bases between. The CDR3 region is CASSSIGGVTDTQYF. The CDR3, as DNA: TGTGCCAGCAGCTCTATAGGCGGGGTCACAGATACGCAGTATTTT.

This clonotype turned up a few times. The rearrangement uses TRBV5-1 and TRBJ2-7, with D possibly matching TRBD2 (5 bases). Trimming left V 0 bases short and J 5 bases short, with 9 bases between. CDR1 and CDR2 (germline): SGHRS, YFSETQ. The CDR3 totals 13 residues. The CDR3 region is CASSLAEGNEQYF. The CDR3 nucleotides are TGCGCCAGCAGCTTGGCCGAGGGAAACGAGCAGTACTTC.

This clonotype was counted ten times or more. The genes are TRBV12-3 or TRBV12-4 and TRBJ2-1, with TRBD1 as a possible D gene (6 bases). This CDR3 spans 17 amino acids. Trimming left V 4 bases short and J 5 bases short, with 21 bases between. The CDR3, as DNA: TGTGCCAGCAGTTCCCCCCTAGGGGGAGATGTGCACAATGAGCAGTTCTTC. It codes for CASSSPLGGDVHNEQFF.

V and J are TRBV7-9 and TRBJ2-7; 10 nucleotides align to TRBD1. The CDR3 runs 15 residues. CDR1 is SEHNR, CDR2 FQNEAQ, per germline (reference sequence). J lost 3 bases, V lost 3 bases, and 5 bases had no gene match. CDR3 amino acids: CASSFPGQGNYEQYF. CDR3 coding DNA: TGTGCCAGCAGCTTTCCGGGACAGGGGAACTACGAGCAGTACTTC. The full variable domain, completed using reference TRBV7-9 and TRBJ2-7, is DTGVSQNPRHKITKRGQNVTFRCDPISEHNRLYWYRQTLGQGPEFLTYFQNEAQLEKSRLLSDRFSAERPKGSFSTLEIQRTEQGDSAMYLCASSFPGQGNYEQYFGPGTRLTVT.

The sample holds many counts of this clonotype. V and J are TRBV7-9 and TRBJ2-1, with D possibly being TRBD2 (5 bases). The V end was cut by 4 bases, the J end by 4 bases, with 11 bases between. Germline CDR1 SEHNR, CDR2 FQNEAQ (reference sequence). This CDR3 has 14 amino acids. The CDR3 DNA reads TGTGCCAGCAGCTACTACCGGGGATACAATGAGCAGTTCTTC. Residues: CASSYYRGYNEQFF.

This clonotype was picked up a small number of times. The chain joins TRBV9 to TRBJ2-7; D may be TRBD2 (5 bases). The CDR3 is 14 amino acids. Trimming stripped 0 bases from V and 3 bases from J, with 10 bases between. Germline CDR1 is SGDLS and CDR2 is YYNGEE. CDR3 bases: TGTGCCAGCAGCGTAGGTATTAGCGACTACGAGCAGTACTTC. It specifies CASSVGISDYEQYF.